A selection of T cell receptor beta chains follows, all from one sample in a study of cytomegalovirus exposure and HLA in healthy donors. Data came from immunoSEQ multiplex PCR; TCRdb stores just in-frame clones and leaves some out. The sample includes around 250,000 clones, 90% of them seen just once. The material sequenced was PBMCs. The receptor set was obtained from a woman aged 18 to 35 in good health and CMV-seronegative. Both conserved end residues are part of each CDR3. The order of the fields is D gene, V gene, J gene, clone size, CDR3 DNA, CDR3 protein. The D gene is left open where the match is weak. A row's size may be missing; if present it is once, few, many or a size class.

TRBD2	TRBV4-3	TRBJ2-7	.	TGCGCCAGCAGCCAAGGTTTTGGAGCGGGGACCTACGAGCAGTACTTC	CASSQGFGAGTYEQYF
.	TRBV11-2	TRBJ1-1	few	TGTGCCAGCAGCTTATTGGCAGGGTCGAACACTGAAGCTTTCTTT	CASSLLAGSNTEAFF
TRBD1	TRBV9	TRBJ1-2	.	TGTGCCAGCAGCGTAGATTATGGGACAGGGGGCAGAGGCTACACCTTC	CASSVDYGTGGRGYTF
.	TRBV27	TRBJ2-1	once	TGTGCCAGCAGTTTTATAAATTTGGGGGGATTTAACAATGAGCAGTTCTTC	CASSFINLGGFNNEQFF
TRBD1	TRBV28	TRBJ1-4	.	TGTGCCAGCAGTCCCCGGGACAGACTGGGGGAAAAACTGTTTTTT	CASSPRDRLGEKLFF
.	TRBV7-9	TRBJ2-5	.	TGTGCCAGCAGCTTCGGAGAGACCCAGTACTTC	CASSFGETQYF
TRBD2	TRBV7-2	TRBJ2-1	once	TGTGCCAGCAGCTATGGGACTAACTCCTACAATGAGCAGTTCTTC	CASSYGTNSYNEQFF
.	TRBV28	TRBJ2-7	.	TGTGCCACCGAGGGTGGGTCCTACGAGCAGTACTTC	CATEGGSYEQYF
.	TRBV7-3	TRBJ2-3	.	TGTGCCAGCAGCAAACTAGCTTCCGGGTCAGATACGCAGTATTTT	CASSKLASGSDTQYF
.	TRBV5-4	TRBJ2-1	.	TGTGCCAGCAGCTTGGGGCAGGGGTCTTGGAATGAGCAGTTCTTC	CASSLGQGSWNEQFF
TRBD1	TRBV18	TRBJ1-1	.	TGTGCCAGCTCACCGTTCAAGGGTTCGGACAGGCCTAACACTGAAGCTTTCTTT	CASSPFKGSDRPNTEAFF
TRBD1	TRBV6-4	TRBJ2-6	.	TGTGCCAGCAGTGACGACAGGGGTTCAGGAGCCAACGTCCTGACTTTC	CASSDDRGSGANVLTF
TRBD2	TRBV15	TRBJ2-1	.	TGTGCCACCAGCATCCTAGCGGGGGGGTTTAATGAGCAGTTCTTC	CATSILAGGFNEQFF
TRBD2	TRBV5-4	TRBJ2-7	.	TGTGCCAGCAGCTCCTTCGGGACTAACACCTACGAGCAGTACTTC	CASSSFGTNTYEQYF
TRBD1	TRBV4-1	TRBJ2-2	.	TGCGCCAGCAGCCAACACAGGGGAACTGGCGGGGAGCTGTTTTTT	CASSQHRGTGGELFF
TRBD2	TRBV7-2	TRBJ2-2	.	TGTGCCAGCAGCTTAGTTGGGGGGGACTTCACCGGGGAGCTGTTTTTT	CASSLVGGDFTGELFF
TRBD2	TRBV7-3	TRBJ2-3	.	TGTGCCAGCAGCTTAAGGAGCGGGGAGCGCACAGATACGCAGTATTTT	CASSLRSGERTDTQYF
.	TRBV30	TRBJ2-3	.	TGTGCCTGGGCGCAGTTGGAGGATACGCAGTATTTT	CAWAQLEDTQYF
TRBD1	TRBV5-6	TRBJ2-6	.	TGTGCCAGCAGCGGCACAGGGGCTGGGGCCAACGTCCTGACTTTC	CASSGTGAGANVLTF
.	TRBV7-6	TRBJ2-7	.	TGTGCCAGCAGCTTAGGCGGGGAACTCTACGAGCAGTACTTC	CASSLGGELYEQYF
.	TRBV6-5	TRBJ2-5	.	TGTGCCAGCAGTCCCGGAGAGACCCAGTACTTC	CASSPGETQYF
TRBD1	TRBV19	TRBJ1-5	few	TGTGCCAGCACCGGGACAGGGGGCAATCAGCCCCAGCATTTT	CASTGTGGNQPQHF
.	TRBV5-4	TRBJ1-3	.	TGTGCCAGCAGCTTGGACTCCTCTGGAAACACCATATATTTT	CASSLDSSGNTIYF
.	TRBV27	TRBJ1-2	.	TGTGCCAGCAGTTTATCCGGGACACCTTCAATGGGCTACACCTTC	CASSLSGTPSMGYTF
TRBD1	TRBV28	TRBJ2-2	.	TGTGCCAGCACCCCGTGGGGACAGGGGGCCGCCGGGGAGCTGTTTTTT	CASTPWGQGAAGELFF
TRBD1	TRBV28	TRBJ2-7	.	TGTGCCAGCAGTTTAACCGGGACAGGGCTCCACGAGCAGTACTTC	CASSLTGTGLHEQYF
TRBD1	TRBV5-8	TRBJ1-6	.	TGTGCCAGCAGCTACTCAGGGGGAAGGAGCTCCTATAATTCACCCCTCCACTTT	CASSYSGGRSSYNSPLHF
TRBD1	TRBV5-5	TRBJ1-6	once	TGTGCCAGCAGCTTGGTTAGCACAGGGGGTGGTTCACCCCTCCACTTT	CASSLVSTGGGSPLHF
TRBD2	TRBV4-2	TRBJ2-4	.	TGTGCCAGCAGCCAAGATTCCGGGGGGGCGGGTAACATTCAGTACTTC	CASSQDSGGAGNIQYF
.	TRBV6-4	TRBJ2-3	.	TGTGCCAGCAGTGAAAGGGGGGGGAGCACAGATACGCAGTATTTT	CASSERGGSTDTQYF
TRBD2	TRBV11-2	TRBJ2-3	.	TGTGCCAGCCTGACACTAGCGGGGGGGCTAGGAACGCAGTATTTT	CASLTLAGGLGTQYF
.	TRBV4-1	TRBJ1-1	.	TGCGCCAGCAGCCTCCGAGGCAACACTGAAGCTTTCTTT	CASSLRGNTEAFF
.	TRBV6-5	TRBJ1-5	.	TGTGCCAGCAGTTACTCGAGAGGGGGTCAGCCCCAGCATTTT	CASSYSRGGQPQHF
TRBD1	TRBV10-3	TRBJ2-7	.	TGTGCCATCAGTGAGGAACCCGGGACAGGTACCTACGAGCAGTACTTC	CAISEEPGTGTYEQYF
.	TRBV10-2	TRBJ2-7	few	TGCGCCAGTCTTTCGGGAGTAACCTACGAGCAGTACTTC	CASLSGVTYEQYF
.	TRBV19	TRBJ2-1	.	TGTGCCAGTATGGTCCGGCAGGCGGAGGGCAATGAGCAGTTCTTC	CASMVRQAEGNEQFF
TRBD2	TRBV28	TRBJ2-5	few	TGTGCCAGCAGTTTACTGGCGGGGGAGGAGACCCAGTACTTC	CASSLLAGEETQYF
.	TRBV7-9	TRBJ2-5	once	TGTGCCAGCAGCTTAGCCCCAGAAGAGACCCAGTACTTC	CASSLAPEETQYF
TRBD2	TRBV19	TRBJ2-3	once	TGTGCCAGTAGTCCAGGACCGGGAGGAGATACGCAGTATTTT	CASSPGPGGDTQYF
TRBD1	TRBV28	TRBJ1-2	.	TGTGCCAGCAGTACCGGGACAGGCGTCTATGGCTACACCTTC	CASSTGTGVYGYTF
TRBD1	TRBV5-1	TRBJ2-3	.	TGCGCCAGCACCGGGACAGCAAGCACAGATACGCAGTATTTT	CASTGTASTDTQYF